The present T cell receptor beta chain was sequenced within a study of CD8+CD57+ T cells in acquired aplastic anemia (dated by TCRdb to the late 2010s). In the study overall: A mean of 3.2 ug of DNA, ranging from roughly 0.19 to 27.4 ug, was extracted from sorted CD4+ and CD8+ cells. For healthy donor samples, the average read count was approximately 10 million for CD4+ cells and approximately 11 million for CD8+ cells. Overall study outcomes, separate from this receptor: About 30 CD8+ CDR3 sequences were found in both patients and controls but appeared to be highly expressed in patients and within the immunodominant clones of the patients. Patients and healthy controls showed no significant difference in CD8+ Simpson's diversity (P=0.060).

Genomic DNA served as template for TCR beta VDJ combination and CDR3 sequence profiling. TCR repertoire sequencing was run on an Illumina HiSeq 2000. Concerning the study's data processing: TRBV/TRBJ rearrangement plots, CDR3 size and DJ length profiles, and Simpson's diversity index were used to assess repertoires. Whichever DNA sequence was most abundant in the deep sequencing data was defined as the immunodominant clone. CDR3 amino acid sequences were checked for sharing across subjects and were also compared against the VDJdb database and published repertoires. The public reads were reanalyzed by TCRdb: fastp trimming at Q25, MiXCR alignment, in-frame beta chains only. CDR3 protein sequences are deduplicated, and each keeps its most common genes and DNA. The V and J calls were not made by the authors but by TCRdb's processing. This sample has about 190,000 distinct CDR3 sequences in its table, and approximately 52% of those were observed once. The ten largest clones represent more than 15% of the sample.

Comments on this clonotype: The antigen it binds to is not known. This may stem from a read error, because a much larger clone lies one nucleotide away.

In the study, sorted CD4+ and CD8+ blood T cells from patients with severe aplastic anemia and from healthy subjects underwent deep sequencing of TCR repertoires. Ficoll-Paque density gradient centrifugation was used to isolate peripheral blood mononuclear cells. Before DNA extraction, CD4+ and CD8+ T cells were sorted with FACS or magnetic beads. The germline V gene encodes CDR1 MNHEY and CDR2 SVGEGT. The CDR3 runs 12 amino acids, cysteine and phenylalanine included. The DNA shown is the 36-base CDR3, in frame from base 1. V and J are trimmed by 5 bases and 14 bases, and the gene matches miss 9 bases of the junction.

The chain is assembled from TRBV6-2 or TRBV6-3 and TRBJ2-1; 7 central nucleotides agree with TRBD2. Sequencing input: sorted CD4+, CD8+, or CD8+CD57+ T cells (not recorded which) from PBMCs. This TCR was sampled from a human donor in good health, serving as a control. The CDR3 amino acid sequence is: CASSRGVRFEFF. At the DNA level, the sequence is TGTGCCAGCAGTCGGGGGGTGAGGTTCGAGTTCTTC.